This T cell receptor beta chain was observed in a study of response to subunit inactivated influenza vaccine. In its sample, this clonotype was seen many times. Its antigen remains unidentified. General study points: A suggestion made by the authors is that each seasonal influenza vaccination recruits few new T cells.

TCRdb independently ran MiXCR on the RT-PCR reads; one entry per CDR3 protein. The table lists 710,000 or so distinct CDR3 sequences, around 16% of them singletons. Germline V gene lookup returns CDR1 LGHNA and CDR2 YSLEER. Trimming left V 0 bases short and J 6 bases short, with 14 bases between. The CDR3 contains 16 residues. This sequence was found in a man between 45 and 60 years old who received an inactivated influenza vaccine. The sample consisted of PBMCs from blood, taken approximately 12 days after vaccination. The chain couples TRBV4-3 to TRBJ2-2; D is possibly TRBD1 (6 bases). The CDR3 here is CASSQDRGTMAGELFF. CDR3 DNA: TGCGCCAGCAGCCAAGATAGGGGGACGATGGCCGGGGAGCTGTTTTTT.